This T cell receptor beta chain was recovered during a study of Ad26.COV2.S vaccination and SARS-CoV-2 variants. Study background: The donor participated in the COV1001 trial, in its Ad26.COV2.S arm. Overall study findings and caveats: People given the vaccine had a wider spike-specific TCR breadth than placebo recipients did.

The ends were cut back, 3 bases at V and 7 bases at J, with 18 bases in the middle. Per the germline V gene, CDR1 is MDHEN and CDR2 is SYDVKM. The CDR3 covers 15 residues. Comment on this clone: Its antigen is not known.

The protocol was immunoSEQ multiplex PCR, while the TCRdb copy is restricted to in-frame clones and leaves out a portion. The repertoire has approximately 500,000 clones, around nine tenths of them found once; the top ten carry over 10%. Treatment in this sample: about 20 received Ad26.COV2.S at low or high dose, single or two shots; 5 received placebo; per-sample allocation not given. The samples date from day 63 after the first vaccine or placebo injection. Cohort 1b enrolled adults aged 18-55 years in Boston. This rearrangement joins TRBV28 to TRBJ1-2, with D possibly matching TRBD1 (6 bases). The receptor was isolated from a person between 18 and 59 years old who received the Ad26.COV2.S COVID-19 vaccine or a placebo. The sequencing used peripheral blood, collected in a trial of Ad26.COV2.S vaccine versus placebo. CDR3: CASSFYQGRRGGYTF. The CDR3 coding sequence is TGTGCCAGCAGTTTTTACCAGGGGCGGAGGGGTGGCTACACCTTC.